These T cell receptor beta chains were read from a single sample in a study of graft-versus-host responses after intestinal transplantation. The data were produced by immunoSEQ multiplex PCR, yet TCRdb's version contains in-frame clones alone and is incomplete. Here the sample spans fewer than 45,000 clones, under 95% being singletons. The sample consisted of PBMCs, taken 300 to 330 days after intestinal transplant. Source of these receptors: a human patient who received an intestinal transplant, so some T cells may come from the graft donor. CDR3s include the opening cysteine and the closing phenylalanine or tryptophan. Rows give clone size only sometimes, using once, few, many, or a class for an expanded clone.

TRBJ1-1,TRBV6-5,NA,CASSYSGTGSNTEAFF
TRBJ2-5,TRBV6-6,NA,CASSYRPQGETQYF
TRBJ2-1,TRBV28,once,CASGSYDPGLPDWGNEQFF
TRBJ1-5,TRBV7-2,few,CASSLAVGSNQPQHF
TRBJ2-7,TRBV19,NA,CASSIARGGTYEQYF
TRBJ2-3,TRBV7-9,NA,CASSLAALLGSTDTQYF
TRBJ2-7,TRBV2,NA,CATSGRPGPSYEQYF
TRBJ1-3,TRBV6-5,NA,CASSPPGAGNTIYF
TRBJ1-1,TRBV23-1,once,CASSQSTGVTEAFF
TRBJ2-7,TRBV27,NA,CASSLTATYEQYF
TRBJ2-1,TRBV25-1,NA,CASSEYIEFF
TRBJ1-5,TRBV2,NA,CASRDRGVQPQHF
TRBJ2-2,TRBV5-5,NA,CASSLLTNTGELFF
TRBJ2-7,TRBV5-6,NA,CASSSGTVYEQYF
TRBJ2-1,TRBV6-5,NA,CASSYKGNEQFF
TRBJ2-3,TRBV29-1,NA,CSHGVAIHPSTDTQYF
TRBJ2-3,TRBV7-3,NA,CASSSGGYTDTQYF
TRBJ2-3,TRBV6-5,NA,CASSYLLSGRADTQYF